These 14 T cell receptor beta chains came from one sample sequenced in a study of response to subunit inactivated influenza vaccine. TCRdb passed the RT-PCR reads through MiXCR, listing each CDR3 protein once. The sample carries about 540,000 distinct CDR3 sequences, under 25% recorded once. This sample also belongs to another study, concerning T cells expressing NK-cell markers. From that report: A 5'RACE template switching approach incorporating UMIs was used to make TCR beta cDNA.

Sequences were derived from CD4+ T cells sorted from PBMCs, sampled 11 to 12 days after vaccination. The receptors originated from a man in his forties or fifties who received an inactivated influenza vaccine.

This clonotype was seen more than once but under ten times. V usage is TRBV20-1 and J usage is TRBJ2-5, with D unclear. The CDR3 has 14 amino acids. The germline gives CDR1 DFQATT, CDR2 SNEGSKA (reference sequence). The V end was cut by 2 bases, the J end by 1 base, with 11 bases between. The CDR3 bases are TGCAGTGCTAGATCCCCAGCCAGCCAAGAGACCCAGTACTTC. Protein: CSARSPASQETQYF.

CDR3 bases: TGTGCCAGCAGCAAAACGACAGACTATGGCTACACCTTC. The encoded protein is CASSKTTDYGYTF. The chain is built from TRBV11-2 and TRBJ1-2; a possible D gene is TRBD1 (5 bases). This CDR3 region has 13 residues. Trimming pared 5 bases from V and 3 bases from J, leaving 10 bases between. Germline V gene sequence: CDR1 SGHAT, CDR2 FQNNGV.

This clonotype showed up just a few times. The chain links TRBV5-1 to TRBJ2-3; tentatively, D is TRBD2 (6 bases). CDR1 is SGHRS, CDR2 YFSETQ, per germline. This CDR3 is built from 15 residues. Between the trimmed V and J ends, which lost 0 bases and 2 bases, there was a span of 10 bases. The CDR3 DNA reads TGCGCCAGCAGCTTGGCCGCTAGCGACACAGATACGCAGTATTTT. This gives the protein CASSLAASDTDTQYF.

The J gene is TRBJ2-1, the V gene TRBV14, with 12 bases aligning to TRBD2. Germline V gene sequence: CDR1 SGHDN, CDR2 FVKESK. J lost 6 bases, V lost 5 bases, and 5 bases had no gene match. The CDR3 runs to 15 residues. CDR3 region: CASSVGLAGLNEQFF. CDR3 nucleotides: TGTGCCAGCAGCGTGGGACTAGCGGGTCTCAATGAGCAGTTCTTC.

The chain uses TRBV7-2 and TRBJ2-4, with 9 bases matching TRBD1. Germline-derived CDR1 and CDR2 are SGHTA and FQGNSA. With V trimmed by 5 bases and J by 9 bases, 11 bases remained unmatched. This CDR3 spans 15 amino acids. The CDR3 DNA reads TGTGCCAGCAGCGCTACAGGGGGCACGGGTTCCATTCAGTACTTC. This codes for CASSATGGTGSIQYF.

This clonotype was recorded at least ten times. The chain recombines TRBV12-3 or TRBV12-4 with TRBJ2-1, with 10 bases fitting TRBD1. The V gene end was trimmed by 10 bases and the J gene end by 4 bases; junction bases not matched to a gene: 10. The CDR3 spans 15 residues. DNA for the CDR3: TGTGCCATCAGAGAGTGGGACAGGGGTTACAATGAGCAGTTCTTC. Translation: CAIREWDRGYNEQFF.

This sequence joins TRBV12-3 or TRBV12-4 and TRBJ2-3; 10 bases are shared with TRBD1. J gave up 2 bases and V 3 bases, and 5 bases lay outside the gene matches. The CDR3 totals 16 residues. CDR3 coding DNA: TGTGCCAGCAGTTTCGGGACAGGGGTATACACAGATACGCAGTATTTT. Encoded protein: CASSFGTGVYTDTQYF.

This clonotype appeared many times. The chain couples TRBV29-1 to TRBJ1-2; no reliable D call. The germline CDR1 and CDR2 sequences are SQVTM and ANQGSEA. CDR3 length: 14 residues. V shed 3 bases and J shed 3 bases, with 14 bases lying between them. CDR3 region: CSVDTTDGYYGYTF. CDR3 DNA: TGCAGCGTTGATACCACCGACGGGTACTATGGCTACACCTTC.

A note on this clonotype: This may arise from a read error, as a much more abundant clone is one base away. This sequence joins TRBV7-2 and TRBJ1-1; perhaps TRBD1 as D (5 bases). V gave up 4 bases and J gave up 2 bases, with 17 bases separating them. The CDR3 has 16 amino acids. Germline V gene lookup returns CDR1 SGHTA and CDR2 FQGNSA. CDR3 sequence reads: CASSYSPRGVNTEAFF. Written as DNA, the CDR3 is TGTGCCAGCAGCTACTCGCCGCGGGGGGTAAACACTGAAGCTTTCTTT.

The rearrangement links TRBV18 to TRBJ2-5; 11 nucleotides agree with TRBD1. Trimming at V came to 3 bases and at J to 5 bases, leaving 8 bases not matched to a gene. Germline V gives CDR1 KGHSH, CDR2 LQKENI. The CDR3 runs to 16 residues. DNA for the CDR3: TGTGCCAGCTCACCCGAAAGGACAGGGGGCTTGGAGACCCAGTACTTC. This gives the protein CASSPERTGGLETQYF.

The chain is built from TRBV11-2 and TRBJ2-1; TRBD2 is a possible D gene (7 bases). The CDR3 spans 15 residues. Trimming took off 5 bases at V and 6 bases at J, with 17 bases between the two ends. Germline V gives CDR1 SGHAT, CDR2 FQNNGV. CDR3 nucleotide sequence: TGTGCCAGCAGCCCTCCTTGGGGGGGCGGCAATGAGCAGTTCTTC. Translating it yields CASSPPWGGGNEQFF.

This clonotype was observed a handful of times. V usage is TRBV20-1 and J usage is TRBJ2-7, with 13 bases lining up with TRBD2. Unmatched junction bases numbered 5, after V lost 7 bases and J lost 5 bases. Germline CDR1 is DFQATT and CDR2 is SNEGSKA (reference sequence). There are 13 residues in the CDR3. For the CDR3, the DNA is TGCAGTGTCGGGGGACTAGCGGGGAACGAGCAGTACTTC. This sequence encodes CSVGGLAGNEQYF.

The table lists this clonotype with a few counts. This rearrangement joins TRBV20-1 to TRBJ1-5; TRBD1 matches at 7 bases. The CDR3 has 13 residues. Trimming at V came to 2 bases and at J to 4 bases, leaving 2 bases not matched to a gene. Looked up from germline, CDR1 is DFQATT and CDR2 is SNEGSKA (reference sequence). The CDR3 DNA reads as TGCAGTGCTAGAACACAGGGGAATCAGCCCCAGCATTTT. Its protein product is CSARTQGNQPQHF.

The chain recombines TRBV9 with TRBJ2-1, with 11 nucleotides matching TRBD2. Germline trimming cut 1 base from V and 5 bases from J; bases unmatched to any gene: 5. This CDR3 is 16 amino acids long. Germline CDR1 SGDLS, CDR2 YYNGEE. The CDR3 spells CASSVFGTSGNNEQFF. CDR3 sequence (DNA): TGTGCCAGCAGCGTATTCGGGACTAGCGGAAACAATGAGCAGTTCTTC.